The table lists the clone carrying this T cell receptor beta chain with many counts. The antigen is not known. These data come from a study of T cells in Graves' hyperthyroidism and ophthalmopathy. The V gene's germline CDR1 is MNHEY and CDR2 SMNVEV (reference sequence). The V segment lost 4 bases and the J segment 4 bases; nucleotides outside the gene matches: 9. CDR3 length: 16 residues. The study, taken as a whole, reports: Ophthalmopathy got predicted by the model a median about 6.7 months before its onset. Peripheral blood also featured most of the thyroid clonotypes expanded above 0.001.

Patients showing uncontrolled infection, other autoimmune disease, pregnancy or lactation were ineligible. RNA transcripts served as the template for amplifying TCR beta CDR3 regions. The TCR CDR3 was amplified in a first-round RT-PCR using the HTBI primer set. TCRdb re-analysed the multiplex PCR reads in MiXCR, keeping a single row per CDR3 protein. The table has about 200,000 distinct CDR3 sequences, around 17% seen once. The genes are TRBV27 and TRBJ2-5, with 10 bases that match TRBD1. The sequencing sample was made of blood. The sequence was obtained from a woman between 50 and 59 years old with Graves' hyperthyroidism. The CDR3 bases are TGTGCCAGCAGTTATGCTCCGGGACAGGGGCCAGAGACCCAGTACTTC. Translated: CASSYAPGQGPETQYF.